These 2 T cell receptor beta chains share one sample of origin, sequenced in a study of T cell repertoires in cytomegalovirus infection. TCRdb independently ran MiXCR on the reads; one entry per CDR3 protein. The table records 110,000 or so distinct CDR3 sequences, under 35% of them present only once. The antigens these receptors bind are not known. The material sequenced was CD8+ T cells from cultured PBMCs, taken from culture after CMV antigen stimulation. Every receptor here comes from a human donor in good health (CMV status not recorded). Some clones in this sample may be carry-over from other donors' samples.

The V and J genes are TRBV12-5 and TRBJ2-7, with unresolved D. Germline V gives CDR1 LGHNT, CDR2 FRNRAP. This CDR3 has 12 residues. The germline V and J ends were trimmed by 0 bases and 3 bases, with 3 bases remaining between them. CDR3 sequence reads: CASGLVLYEQYF. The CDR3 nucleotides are TGTGCTAGTGGTTTGGTTCTCTACGAGCAGTACTTC.

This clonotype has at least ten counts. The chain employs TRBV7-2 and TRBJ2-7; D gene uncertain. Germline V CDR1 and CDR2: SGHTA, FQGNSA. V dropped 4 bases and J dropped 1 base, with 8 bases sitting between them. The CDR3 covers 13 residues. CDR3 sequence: CASSSLESYEQYF. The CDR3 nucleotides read TGTGCCAGCAGCTCCCTAGAGTCCTACGAGCAGTACTTC.